The clone carrying this TCR beta chain was observed a few times. The PCR had 60 Vbeta and 13 Jbeta primers. Clones were read by immunoSEQ multiplex PCR, and TCRdb kept only the in-frame ones, dropping some. The data show 150,000 to 200,000 clones, with roughly 79% seen just once and 4% to 5% held by the top ten. The sample originates from a study of cytomegalovirus exposure and HLA in healthy donors. Looked up from germline, CDR1 is SGHTA and CDR2 is FQGNSA. V was pared by 4 bases and J by 6 bases, with 11 bases between. This CDR3 spans 13 amino acids. What was sequenced was PBMCs. The source of this sequence is a young woman in good health and CMV-seropositive. This chain uses TRBV7-2 with TRBJ2-3, with a tentative D call TRBD2 (6 bases). The CDR3 here is CASSSGLSDTQYF. In DNA, the CDR3 is TGTGCCAGCAGCTCGGGACTTAGCGATACGCAGTATTTT. The full variable domain, completed using reference TRBV7-2 and TRBJ2-3, is GAGVSQSPSNKVTEKGKDVELRCDPISGHTALYWYRQSLGQGLEFLIYFQGNSAPDKSGLPSDRFSAERTGGSVSTLTIQRTQQEDSAVYLCASSSGLSDTQYFGPGTRLTVL.